This TCR beta chain derives from a study of blood T cell repertoires in COVID-19. CDR1 is LGHDT and CDR2 is YNNKEL in the germline V gene (reference sequence). Trimming took 6 bases from V and 5 from J; bases not matched to a gene: 6. This CDR3 has 13 residues. Self-reported history from a screening survey and questionnaire set each donor's cohort. Methods used by the authors: Counts of nucleated cells, estimated from reference gene primer amplification, were obtained. Measured with immunoSEQ multiplex PCR; TCRdb has only the in-frame clones, and not every one. V and J calls and clone size are those listed in that table; D and trimming were worked out from the DNA. This table holds about 310,000 clones, 80% to 90% found once.

This TCR was sampled from a man under 40 who had recovered from COVID-19. V usage is TRBV3-1 (or the pseudogene TRBV3-2) and J usage is TRBJ2-5; 7 bases match TRBD1. Input material: PBMCs or T cells enriched from blood (not recorded which). The CDR3, as DNA: TGTGCCAGCAGACTAGGGGGCCGGGAGACCCAGTACTTC. Translated, it gives CASRLGGRETQYF.